The 7 T cell receptor delta chains below come from one sample, sequenced in a study of γδ T cells in repeated Plasmodium falciparum infection. Vgamma9/Vdelta2+ and Vdelta2-negative gammadelta T cells were flow-sorted from PBMC for bulk sequencing. TCRdb re-called the multiplex PCR reads through CATT. Among some 50,000 delta-chain clones listed, roughly 1.6% were seen once. The sample consisted of gamma-delta T cells from blood. All receptors come from a pool of human donors (malaria-infected and uninfected, not separated).

This clone turned up a few times. TCRdb records a much larger clone's protein for this DNA, with a difference at residue 13 that likely arises from a read error; the protein given is the translation of the DNA. The J gene is TRDJ1, the V gene TRDV1, with a tentative D call TRDD3 (7 bases). This CDR3 comprises 19 residues. Germline-derived CDR1 and CDR2 are TSWWSYY and QGS. V lost 2 bases and J lost 7, with 29 bases in between. As DNA, the CDR3 is TGTGCTCTTGGGGAAGAAGTCCTACGGGCCTGGGGGCCTGAAGTTAAACTCATCTTT. This codes for CALGEEVLRAWGPEVKLIF.

This clone was counted only a few times. The protein given by TCRdb reflects a much larger clone and differs at residue 13 from this DNA's translation, likely from a read error; the protein shown is the DNA's translation. V gene TRDV1 combines with J gene TRDJ1; a possible D gene is TRDD2 (6 bases). Trimming removed 11 bases from V and 7 bases from J, with 32 bases in between. Germline V CDR1 and CDR2: TSWWSYY, QGS. CDR3 length: 17 residues. The CDR3 coding sequence is TGTGCTATATCGGCCTTCCCAAGCAGATTCTTCCCGTGTAAACTCATCTTT. It codes for CAISAFPSRFFPCKLIF.

For this clone: A far larger clone is only one base removed, so a read error is likely. This same CDR3 is encoded by further DNA sequences in the sample. The chain has TRDV1 and TRDJ1; 10 bases line up with TRDD3. Because TCRdb records no J gene, it was assigned here through a match of the DNA to germline. With V trimmed by 1 base and J by 7 bases, 12 bases remained unmatched. This CDR3 contains 17 residues. The germline gives CDR1 TSWWSYY, CDR2 QGS. This CDR3 is CALGERGVLGDTRKLIF. For the CDR3, the DNA is TGTGCTCTTGGGGAACGGGGCGTATTGGGGGATACCCGTAAACTCATCTTT.

This clone appeared a few times. TCRdb's protein, taken from a much larger clone, differs from this DNA's translation at residue 11, likely owing to a read error; the protein displayed comes from the DNA. The chain combines TRDV1 with TRDJ1, with 8 bases that match TRDD3. Trimming removed 2 bases from V and 3 bases from J; junction bases left unmatched: 8. Germline V gene data show CDR1 as TSWWSYY and CDR2 as QGS. CDR3 length: 16 residues. This CDR3 is CALGEARLGDADKLIF. The CDR3 DNA is TGTGCTCTTGGGGAAGCCCGGCTGGGGGACGCCGATAAACTCATCTTT.

There are many counts of this clone. The CDR3 reads CALGEPKLLWGGGFATDKLIF. The CDR3 region has the DNA TGTGCTCTTGGGGAACCGAAGCTACTATGGGGTGGGGGTTTCGCAACCGATAAACTCATCTTT. The chain employs TRDV1 and TRDJ1; D possibly corresponds to TRDD3 (6 bases). The length of the CDR3 is 21 residues. The germline V and J ends were trimmed by 1 base and 2 bases, with 29 bases remaining between them. Germline values: CDR1 TSWWSYY, CDR2 QGS.

This clone turned up a few times. One base separates it from a far larger clone, so it is likely a read error. Other DNA sequences of this sample code for an identical CDR3. No J gene call was made, and the V gene is TRDV2; the DNA was not compared with TRDD3, the D call given in the table. The V gene's germline CDR1 is GEAIGNYY and CDR2 EKD. CDR3 length equals 16 residues. This CDR3 is CACDPLGDRGADKLIF. The CDR3 DNA follows: TGTGCCTGTGACCCACTGGGGGATAGAGGGGCCGATAAGCTCATCTTT.

As regards this clone: This DNA's translation and the protein TCRdb lists, from a much larger clone, do not match at residue 16, likely due to a read error; the protein shown is translated from the DNA. V gene TRDV1 combines with J gene TRDJ1; a possible D gene is TRDD2 (6 bases). CDR3 length equals 18 residues. The germline V gene encodes CDR1 TSWWSYY and CDR2 QGS. In DNA, the CDR3 is TGTGCTCTTGGGGAAATCTCGTTCCTAGAGGGGTACACCGATAAACCCATCTTT. Its protein product is CALGEISFLEGYTDKPIF.